This entry concerns a single TCR beta chain. As yet, its antigen is unknown. The data stem from a study of T cell responses to AZD1222 COVID-19 vaccine. General study findings and limits: Donors in the cohort were predominantly white British and more often female, and clonal diversity was possibly underestimated. Two doses of AZD1222 preceded a rise in Spike-specific TCR breadth and depth.

Repertoires were generated with immunoSEQ multiplex PCR, while TCRdb's copy carries only in-frame clones and drops some. The data show 100,000 or so clones, over 80% seen once. Sequencing used peripheral blood, obtained on day 0 of AZD1222 vaccination. The TCR sequence derives from an adult in good health.

The CDR3: CASSVDRGYNSPLHF. In DNA, the CDR3 is TGTGCCAGCAGCGTTGACAGGGGCTATAATTCACCCCTCCACTTT. The chain joins TRBV9 to TRBJ1-6; TRBD1 matches 8 bases. The CDR3 extends over 15 amino acids. The trim removed 2 bases at V and 3 bases at J, leaving 1 base unmatched. Germline V gene lookup returns CDR1 SGDLS and CDR2 YYNGEE.